This T cell receptor beta chain emerged from a study of shared clonotypes between healthy human individuals. The authors divided CD4+ cells into CD45RA+ naive and CD45RA-negative memory subsets. The repertoire was sequenced with immunoSEQ multiplex PCR; TCRdb's copy has only in-frame clones and lacks some. The profile covers about 2 million clones, with roughly 96% appearing a single time and 0.13% taken by the ten largest. The CDR3 consists of 16 residues. Germline V gene data show CDR1 as SGHVS and CDR2 as FNYEAQ. Trimming removed 1 base from V and 0 bases from J, with 10 bases in between. The source of this sequence is a man in his late teens or twenties in good health. The source material was naive CD4+ T cells sorted from blood. Stated subset: CD45RA+ positively selected. The rearrangement joins TRBV7-6 to TRBJ2-1; the D gene is possibly TRBD2 (6 bases). The CDR3 loop reads CASSLGAGSSYNEQFF. DNA for the CDR3: TGTGCCAGCAGCTTAGGCGCGGGAAGCTCCTACAATGAGCAGTTCTTC.